This is a list of T cell receptor beta chains from one sample in a study of cytomegalovirus exposure and HLA in healthy donors. Sequenced by immunoSEQ multiplex PCR; TCRdb stores in-frame clones only, minus some. The data show about 330,000 clones, about nine tenths seen once. The material sequenced was PBMCs. The source is a woman between 18 and 30 years old in good health and CMV-seronegative. CDR3s include the opening cysteine and the closing phenylalanine or tryptophan. Fields, in order: V gene, D gene, clone size, J gene, CDR3 protein, CDR3 DNA. A D gene is named only where the DNA matches it firmly. A row's size may be missing; if present it is once, few, many or a size class.

v_gene: TRBV7-9
d_gene: -
abundance: -
j_gene: TRBJ1-1
CDR3aa: CASRLASQITEAFF
CDR3nt: TGTGCCAGCAGATTAGCCAGTCAAATCACTGAAGCTTTCTTT

v_gene: TRBV27
d_gene: -
abundance: -
j_gene: TRBJ2-1
CDR3aa: CASMTGVGGEQFF
CDR3nt: TGTGCCAGCATGACGGGAGTCGGGGGTGAGCAGTTCTTC

v_gene: TRBV28
d_gene: TRBD1
abundance: -
j_gene: TRBJ1-2
CDR3aa: CASSLNRQGYYGYTF
CDR3nt: TGTGCCAGCAGTTTAAACCGACAGGGGTACTATGGCTACACCTTC

v_gene: TRBV21-1
d_gene: -
abundance: -
j_gene: TRBJ2-5
CDR3aa: CASSSLAPRETQYF
CDR3nt: TGTGCCAGCAGCAGTCTAGCGCCCAGGGAGACCCAGTACTTC

v_gene: TRBV7-6
d_gene: TRBD2
abundance: -
j_gene: TRBJ2-1
CDR3aa: CASSGRSGSSYNEQFF
CDR3nt: TGTGCCAGCAGCGGGCGTAGCGGGAGCTCCTACAATGAGCAGTTCTTC

v_gene: TRBV6-5
d_gene: -
abundance: -
j_gene: TRBJ2-2
CDR3aa: CASSQAKDGELFF
CDR3nt: TGTGCCAGCAGCCAGGCCAAGGACGGGGAGCTGTTTTTT

v_gene: TRBV28
d_gene: TRBD2
abundance: -
j_gene: TRBJ2-5
CDR3aa: CASTGRAGLAEETQYF
CDR3nt: TGTGCCAGCACGGGGCGGGCAGGACTAGCGGAGGAGACCCAGTACTTC

v_gene: TRBV2
d_gene: TRBD2
abundance: -
j_gene: TRBJ2-3
CDR3aa: CASSDSAGGSTDTQYF
CDR3nt: TGTGCCAGCAGTGATTCAGCGGGAGGGAGCACAGATACGCAGTATTTT

v_gene: TRBV7-2
d_gene: -
abundance: -
j_gene: TRBJ1-5
CDR3aa: CASSLEPVPRPQHF
CDR3nt: TGTGCCAGCAGCTTAGAGCCGGTCCCGAGGCCCCAGCATTTT

v_gene: TRBV9
d_gene: -
abundance: few
j_gene: TRBJ2-7
CDR3aa: CASSGSVANEQYF
CDR3nt: TGTGCCAGCAGCGGTTCTGTAGCGAACGAGCAGTACTTC

v_gene: TRBV6-5
d_gene: -
abundance: -
j_gene: TRBJ2-3
CDR3aa: CASSLQQITDTQYF
CDR3nt: TGTGCCAGCAGCCTACAGCAGATCACAGATACGCAGTATTTT

v_gene: TRBV7-9
d_gene: TRBD1
abundance: -
j_gene: TRBJ2-3
CDR3aa: CASSFGQGSTDTQYF
CDR3nt: TGTGCCAGCAGCTTTGGACAGGGTAGCACAGATACGCAGTATTTT